This T cell receptor beta chain was found in a study of blood T cell repertoires in COVID-19. Study in general: From T cells, B-cell-depleted T cells, or PBMCs came the material, which was cDNA or gDNA.

Study processing details: Counts of nucleated cells, estimated from reference gene primer amplification, were obtained. TCRdb's copy holds only in-frame clones and misses some; the assay was immunoSEQ multiplex PCR. The V and J calls and clone size come from that table; D and trimming were worked out from the DNA. The repertoire holds fewer than 110,000 clones, roughly 87% seen once, with 6.2% in the top ten. CDR1 is MDHEN and CDR2 is SYDVKM in the germline V gene. With 5 bases removed from V and 4 bases from J, the gap between germline ends came to 17 bases. This CDR3 has 15 residues. This receptor was identified in a human donor in a cohort sampled during active COVID-19. Sequencing was performed on peripheral blood. The chain joins TRBV28 to TRBJ2-5; tentatively, D is TRBD1 (7 bases). The CDR3 coding sequence is TGTGCCAGCAGTCAATCCAACAGGGGAGGAGAGACCCAGTACTTC. Protein: CASSQSNRGGETQYF. The full variable domain, in which reference TRBV28 and TRBJ2-5 provide the parts outside the CDR3, is DVKVTQSSRYLVKRTGEKVFLECVQDMDHENMFWYRQDPGLGLRLIYFSYDVKMKEKGDIPEGYSVSREKKERFSLILESASTNQTSMYLCASSQSNRGGETQYFGPGTRLLVL.